A selection of T cell receptor beta chains follows, all from one sample in a study of cytomegalovirus exposure and HLA in healthy donors. The method was immunoSEQ multiplex PCR; TCRdb's version includes in-frame clones alone and lacks a portion of them. The sample records approximately 130,000 clones, around 77% being singletons. The source material was PBMCs. All receptors come from a man in his fifties or sixties in good health and CMV-seronegative. Both conserved end residues are part of each CDR3. The order of the fields is J gene, V gene, CDR3 protein.

J gene: TRBJ1-3; V gene: TRBV10-2; CDR3 protein: CASSSDGGSGNTIYF
J gene: TRBJ2-2; V gene: TRBV19; CDR3 protein: CASSKGAGENTGELFF
J gene: TRBJ1-5; V gene: TRBV7-2; CDR3 protein: CASSLGQGSQPQHF
J gene: TRBJ1-4; V gene: TRBV2; CDR3 protein: CASSVEDGLNEKLFF
J gene: TRBJ2-7; V gene: TRBV18; CDR3 protein: CASSADRERQYF
J gene: TRBJ1-1; V gene: TRBV19; CDR3 protein: CASRVSGTGSEAFF
J gene: TRBJ2-5; V gene: TRBV5-1; CDR3 protein: CASSPGGAVETQYF
J gene: TRBJ1-4; V gene: TRBV13; CDR3 protein: CASSLGRPGREKLFF
J gene: TRBJ2-7; V gene: TRBV4-2; CDR3 protein: CASSQRGGYNSYEQYF
J gene: TRBJ2-3; V gene: TRBV7-2; CDR3 protein: CASSLSISPTDTQYF
J gene: TRBJ2-3; V gene: TRBV29-1; CDR3 protein: CSVKTGTDTQYF
J gene: TRBJ2-7; V gene: TRBV19; CDR3 protein: CASGTGGANYYEQYF
J gene: TRBJ2-1; V gene: TRBV5-1; CDR3 protein: CASSFVAGVSVNEQFF
J gene: TRBJ2-3; V gene: TRBV30; CDR3 protein: CAWSVRGRMGDTQYF
J gene: TRBJ2-1; V gene: TRBV5-6; CDR3 protein: CATKELYYNEQFF
J gene: TRBJ1-5; V gene: TRBV4-1; CDR3 protein: CASSQGGGRQGYQPQHF
J gene: TRBJ1-5; V gene: TRBV6-5; CDR3 protein: CASSGTGNNQPQHF
J gene: TRBJ1-2; V gene: TRBV6-5; CDR3 protein: CASSYLRQGDGYTF
J gene: TRBJ2-3; V gene: TRBV5-1; CDR3 protein: CASSSQGDGTDTQYF
J gene: TRBJ1-1; V gene: TRBV7-2; CDR3 protein: CASSLAGSMNTEAFF
J gene: TRBJ2-6; V gene: TRBV27; CDR3 protein: CASRVHGAGANVLTF
J gene: TRBJ1-5; V gene: TRBV2; CDR3 protein: CASSTGSSRFDAYQPQHF
J gene: TRBJ2-5; V gene: TRBV5-1; CDR3 protein: CASSQQPSQETQYF
J gene: TRBJ2-7; V gene: TRBV4-1; CDR3 protein: CASSQDPPLADLTYEQYF
J gene: TRBJ2-3; V gene: TRBV9; CDR3 protein: CASSATTGASTDTQYF
J gene: TRBJ1-5; V gene: TRBV16; CDR3 protein: CASSPTGGNQPQHF
J gene: TRBJ2-3; V gene: TRBV30; CDR3 protein: CAWSIGGPDTQYF
J gene: TRBJ1-2; V gene: TRBV6-6; CDR3 protein: CASSRGENYGYTF
J gene: TRBJ1-2; V gene: TRBV6-6; CDR3 protein: CASNVGTGRGYGYTF
J gene: TRBJ1-1; V gene: TRBV7-8; CDR3 protein: CASNIDRNTEAFF
J gene: TRBJ1-5; V gene: TRBV28; CDR3 protein: CASRSDRVNQPQHF
J gene: TRBJ2-5; V gene: TRBV7-3; CDR3 protein: CASSLATGTGQETQYF
J gene: TRBJ1-2; V gene: TRBV4-1; CDR3 protein: CASSQESLANYGYTF
J gene: TRBJ2-1; V gene: TRBV27; CDR3 protein: CASNVAGPSYNEQFF
J gene: TRBJ2-7; V gene: TRBV7-9; CDR3 protein: CASSSSGRAHEQYF
J gene: TRBJ2-2; V gene: TRBV28; CDR3 protein: CASRRGQATGELFF
J gene: TRBJ1-1; V gene: TRBV29-1; CDR3 protein: CSGGQGRNTEAFF
J gene: TRBJ2-1; V gene: TRBV4-3; CDR3 protein: CASSQDIPTSGYNEQFF
J gene: TRBJ1-6; V gene: TRBV2; CDR3 protein: CASNHGGARNSPLHF
J gene: TRBJ2-3; V gene: TRBV27; CDR3 protein: CASSGLLAGSTDTQYF
J gene: TRBJ2-7; V gene: TRBV28; CDR3 protein: CASTTSGTYEQYF
J gene: TRBJ2-2; V gene: TRBV4-3; CDR3 protein: CASSPGTGVTGELFF
J gene: TRBJ1-2; V gene: TRBV9; CDR3 protein: CASQGLFYGYTF
J gene: TRBJ2-1; V gene: TRBV4-1; CDR3 protein: CASSHLWANEQFF
J gene: TRBJ2-7; V gene: TRBV7-8; CDR3 protein: CASSSLAGRTSYEQYF
J gene: TRBJ2-5; V gene: TRBV30; CDR3 protein: CAWSVGGTSGRLSQETQYF
J gene: TRBJ2-5; V gene: TRBV6-6; CDR3 protein: CASSYGAGGDQYF
J gene: TRBJ1-5; V gene: TRBV2; CDR3 protein: CASTGREDQPQHF
J gene: TRBJ1-5; V gene: TRBV7-6; CDR3 protein: CASSPGTEPYSNQPQHF
J gene: TRBJ1-1; V gene: TRBV5-5; CDR3 protein: CASSGDRNTEAFF
J gene: TRBJ2-7; V gene: TRBV5-1; CDR3 protein: CASSLEGLLGEQYF
J gene: TRBJ2-1; V gene: TRBV5-1; CDR3 protein: CASSFQTGSGNEQFF
J gene: TRBJ1-5; V gene: TRBV27; CDR3 protein: CASSFREGNQPQHF
J gene: TRBJ1-3; V gene: TRBV18; CDR3 protein: CASSPPGRGGSGNTIYF
J gene: TRBJ2-1; V gene: TRBV6-1; CDR3 protein: CASSRAGARDEQFF
J gene: TRBJ2-1; V gene: TRBV9; CDR3 protein: CASSARDSGTSSLFF
J gene: TRBJ2-7; V gene: TRBV18; CDR3 protein: CASSPGGNGAYEQYF
J gene: TRBJ2-7; V gene: TRBV25-1; CDR3 protein: CASSRRQGTEQYF
J gene: TRBJ1-1; V gene: TRBV7-2; CDR3 protein: CASSLGAGGTEAFF